This is a list of T cell receptor beta chains from one sample in a study of T-cell memory formation after mild COVID-19. Via MiXCR, TCRdb re-called the 5' RACE reads, giving one row per CDR3 protein. The table includes around 320,000 distinct CDR3 sequences, just under 20% detected once. Sequencing input: PBMCs or a T cell subset sorted from them (not recorded which). These receptors originate from a man aged 18 to 30 who had mild COVID-19 (a few samples of this study predate the infection). Cell type and time point are not known. The CDR3 runs from the conserved cysteine through the conserved F or W. D genes are given only for firm matches. For some rows the clone size is stated as once, few or many, or as a class when expanded; others skip it.

>TRBJ2-3|.|TRBV5-4|.
CASSRGGPTDTQYF
TGTGCCAGCAGCAGGGGGGGTCCCACAGATACGCAGTATTTT
>TRBJ2-7|.|TRBV6-2/TRBV6-3|.
CASRTISQVLPFF
TGTGCCAGCAGGACGATCTCTCAGGTCCTACCCTTCTTC
>TRBJ1-1|.|TRBV27|many
CASSFGGGTEAFF
TGTGCCAGCAGTTTTGGAGGGGGGACTGAAGCTTTCTTT
>TRBJ1-3|.|TRBV6-5|.
CASSRLRASGNTIYF
TGTGCCAGCAGCCGACTCCGTGCCTCTGGAAACACCATATATTTT
>TRBJ2-3|TRBD2|TRBV4-3|few
CASSVVVAGAASTDTQYF
TGCGCCAGCAGCGTAGTGGTAGCGGGGGCCGCTAGCACAGATACGCAGTATTTT
>TRBJ2-5|TRBD1|TRBV20-1|few
CSARTGDYKETQYF
TGCAGTGCTCGGACAGGGGATTATAAGGAGACCCAGTACTTC
>TRBJ2-6|.|TRBV4-2|.
CASSQDKRANVLTF
TGTGCCAGCAGCCAAGATAAGAGAGCCAACGTCCTGACTTTC
>TRBJ2-1|.|TRBV15|.
CATSRAEGEQFF
TGTGCCACCAGCAGAGCCGAGGGTGAGCAGTTCTTC
>TRBJ2-1|TRBD2|TRBV4-3|few
CASSQLSGGGYNEQFF
TGCGCCAGCAGCCAACTGAGCGGGGGTGGATACAATGAGCAGTTCTTC
>TRBJ2-5|.|TRBV19|few
CATRLVETQYF
TGTGCCACTCGGTTGGTGGAGACCCAGTACTTC
>TRBJ2-3|.|TRBV19|many
CASIPGRGADTQYF
TGTGCCAGTATTCCCGGACGAGGGGCAGATACGCAGTATTTT
>TRBJ2-1|TRBD2|TRBV20-1|few
CSARDTLAGGNEQFF
TGCAGTGCTAGAGATACACTAGCGGGGGGGAATGAGCAGTTCTTC
>TRBJ2-5|.|TRBV5-1|many
CASSPEGGQETQYF
TGCGCCAGCAGCCCGGAGGGAGGACAAGAGACCCAGTACTTC
>TRBJ1-3|TRBD1|TRBV29-1|.
CSGGQGSGNTIYF
TGCAGCGGGGGACAGGGGAGTGGAAACACCATATATTTT
>TRBJ2-3|TRBD1|TRBV6-5|.
CASSPAGTGSTDTQYF
TGTGCCAGCAGTCCGGCCGGGACAGGGAGCACAGATACGCAGTATTTT
>TRBJ2-3|TRBD2|TRBV11-2|.
CASNRLVWRLAGADTDTQYF
TGTGCCAGCAACCGGTTAGTCTGGAGACTAGCGGGGGCCGACACAGATACGCAGTATTTT